This T cell receptor (beta chain) was obtained from a study of blood T cell repertoires in COVID-19. The data were produced by immunoSEQ multiplex PCR, yet TCRdb's version contains in-frame clones alone and is incomplete. In the table there are some 200,000 clones, about 84% of which are singletons. CDR3 length: 14 residues. Germline CDR1 SGDLS, CDR2 YYNGEE. Trimming removed 4 bases from V and 4 bases from J; junction bases left unmatched: 6. The clonotype was recovered from a woman older than 75 with COVID-19, enrolled during active disease. The chain carries TRBV9 and TRBJ1-1, with 8 bases aligning to TRBD1. Sequencing used peripheral blood. CDR3 sequence: CASSSGQGGTEAFF. CDR3 nucleotides: TGTGCCAGCAGCTCCGGACAGGGCGGCACTGAAGCTTTCTTT.